This is a list of T cell receptor beta chains from one sample in a study of breast tumors, draining lymph nodes, adjacent tissues. TCRdb reprocessed the multiplex PCR reads via MiXCR and lists one record per CDR3 protein. The sample carries more than 250,000 distinct CDR3 sequences, over 25% recorded once. The sample was axillary lymph node tissue. Receptors originate from a female donor with breast cancer. Some clones in this sample may be carry-over from other donors' samples. The CDR3 runs from the conserved cysteine through the conserved F or W. A D gene is named only where the DNA matches it firmly. Expanded clones get a size class; other rows say once, few or many, or leave the size out.

cdr3_nt | cdr3_aa | d_call | v_call | clone_size | j_call
TGCAGCGTTGGCACCGGGACGGCTGTCGGCTACACCTTC | CSVGTGTAVGYTF | NA | TRBV29-1 | NA | TRBJ1-2
TGTGCCAGCAGCTTGCGGCTCTCGGTAGGCGGAAACACCATATATTTT | CASSLRLSVGGNTIYF | NA | TRBV11-2 | many | TRBJ1-3
TGTGCCTGGCGGGACCCTAACACCGGGGAGCTGTTTTTT | CAWRDPNTGELFF | NA | TRBV30 | few | TRBJ2-2
TGTGCCAGCAGCTACGGGCTGCTTGGGGAGACCCAGTACTTC | CASSYGLLGETQYF | NA | TRBV5-5 | many | TRBJ2-5
TGTGCCAGCAGGGAGACAGGTTCTGGGTCACCCCTCCACTTT | CASRETGSGSPLHF | NA | TRBV3-1 | many | TRBJ1-6
TGTGCCAGCAGCTTAGCGGGAGGGCCGAATGAGCAGTTCTTC | CASSLAGGPNEQFF | TRBD2 | TRBV2 | many | TRBJ2-1
TGTGCCAGCAGCTTAAACGGAGACCCTAACACCGGGGAGCTGTTTTTT | CASSLNGDPNTGELFF | NA | TRBV7-3 | many | TRBJ2-2
TGTGCCAGCAGTTACGGTAGCGGGGGGGGGGCCTACGAGCAGTACTTC | CASSYGSGGGAYEQYF | TRBD2 | TRBV6-6 | few | TRBJ2-7
TGTGCTAGCAGCTTAGAGGACAAATTAACGCAGTATTTT | CASSLEDKLTQYF | NA | TRBV7-7 | many | TRBJ2-3
TGTGCCAGCAGTGACTCAGGTACCTCTGGAGGAGATACGCAGTATTTT | CASSDSGTSGGDTQYF | NA | TRBV6-4 | many | TRBJ2-3
TGTGCCAGCAGCAAAGTAGCGGGAGAGGACGGGGAGCTGTTTTTT | CASSKVAGEDGELFF | TRBD2 | TRBV7-2 | many | TRBJ2-2
TGTGCCAGCAGCTTAGCGGGGGGCTCTACCTACGAGCAGTACTTC | CASSLAGGSTYEQYF | NA | TRBV7-9 | many | TRBJ2-7
TGTGCCAGCAGACCCAGTGCGTCCCAACTAGCGGGAGTGAACGGGGAGCTGTTTTTT | CASRPSASQLAGVNGELFF | TRBD2 | TRBV28 | many | TRBJ2-2
TGTGCCAGCAGCGTAGCTGCGGGAGGAGTCGCAGATACGCAGTATTTT | CASSVAAGGVADTQYF | TRBD2 | TRBV9 | many | TRBJ2-3
TGTGCCAGCTCCGGGACTAGCGGGACTAGCACAGATACGCAGTATTTT | CASSGTSGTSTDTQYF | TRBD2 | TRBV18 | few | TRBJ2-3
TGTGCCAGCACCAAGTCTGGAGCGGCAAATGAGCAGTTCTTC | CASTKSGAANEQFF | NA | TRBV12-3/TRBV12-4 | many | TRBJ2-1
TGTGCCACCAGTTTCGGGGGGCGGGGTGAGCAGTTCTTC | CATSFGGRGEQFF | NA | TRBV24-1 | many | TRBJ2-1
TGTGCCACCAGTGATCCCTCGAGAGGCTACACCTTC | CATSDPSRGYTF | NA | TRBV24-1 | many | TRBJ1-2
TGCAGTGCTAGAGACGGGACTCTCGGCTCTGGGGCCAACGTCCTGACTTTC | CSARDGTLGSGANVLTF | NA | TRBV20-1 | NA | TRBJ2-6
TGTGCCAGCAGTTTACTAGCGGGAGACCGCAATGAGCAGTTCTTC | CASSLLAGDRNEQFF | TRBD2 | TRBV28 | NA | TRBJ2-1
TGTGCCACCCAGGCTCAAGGATCGGGACAGTCAATGGATGAGCAGTTCTTC | CATQAQGSGQSMDEQFF | TRBD1 | TRBV15 | many | TRBJ2-1
TGTGCCAGCAGTGACAGGGGAACTAATGAAAAACTGTTTTTT | CASSDRGTNEKLFF | NA | TRBV25-1 | many | TRBJ1-4
TGCAGTGCTATCAATGAAAAACTGTTTTTT | CSAINEKLFF | NA | TRBV20-1 | many | TRBJ1-4
TGTGCCAGTACCCCACCCTCGTGGGAGGGCGGCTACACCTTC | CASTPPSWEGGYTF | NA | TRBV19 | NA | TRBJ1-2
TGTGCCTGGCCCATTCCGGGACAGAGAATTGAGTATGGCTACACCTTC | CAWPIPGQRIEYGYTF | TRBD1 | TRBV30 | NA | TRBJ1-2
TGTGCCAGCAGTTACCAGGGATATACTGAAGCTTTCTTT | CASSYQGYTEAFF | NA | TRBV6-5 | NA | TRBJ1-1
TGTGCCAGCAGACTCGGCCGGGAAACCGGGGAGCTGTTTTTT | CASRLGRETGELFF | NA | TRBV6-6 | many | TRBJ2-2
TGTGCCAGCAGCGTTGACTCTGGAAACACCATATATTTT | CASSVDSGNTIYF | NA | TRBV9 | many | TRBJ1-3
TGTGCCAGCAGCTTGTTACATTCAAACACTGAAGCTTTCTTT | CASSLLHSNTEAFF | NA | TRBV11-2 | once | TRBJ1-1
TGCAGCGCCGCCGGACTAGCGGGAGGACCCTACAATGAGCAGTTCTTC | CSAAGLAGGPYNEQFF | TRBD2 | TRBV29-1 | NA | TRBJ2-1
TGTGCTAGAGGGGGGGCAGGGGAGGACGAGCAGTACTTC | CARGGAGEDEQYF | NA | TRBV10-3 | NA | TRBJ2-7
TGTGCCAGCTCAACCTCAAGCGGGAGTGCGTTCAATGAGCAGTTCTTC | CASSTSSGSAFNEQFF | TRBD2 | TRBV18 | NA | TRBJ2-1
TGTGCCAGCAGCTCGATCGGGACGCCGAGCTCCTACAATGAGCAGTTCTTC | CASSSIGTPSSYNEQFF | NA | TRBV11-2 | many | TRBJ2-1
TGTGCCAGTACGATCGGGCAGGGGGGTAGCTATGGCTACACCTTC | CASTIGQGGSYGYTF | TRBD1 | TRBV19 | many | TRBJ1-2
TGTGCCTGGAGTGTACGAGGTTCTGGGGCCAACGTCCTGACTTTC | CAWSVRGSGANVLTF | NA | TRBV30 | few | TRBJ2-6
TGTGCCAGCGGGGGGGAACAGGGTTTACCCCTCCACTTT | CASGGEQGLPLHF | NA | TRBV6-6 | many | TRBJ1-6
TGCGCCAGCGATCCGGGACAGCATTCTGGGGCCAACGTCCTGACTTTC | CASDPGQHSGANVLTF | TRBD1 | TRBV4-1 | many | TRBJ2-6
TGTGCCAGCAGCGTAGTCGGGACTAGCGCTAAGCAGTTCTTC | CASSVVGTSAKQFF | TRBD2 | TRBV9 | NA | TRBJ2-1
TGTGCTAGTGCCTACCGGGGCCTAAGCACAGATACGCAGTATTTT | CASAYRGLSTDTQYF | NA | TRBV12-5 | many | TRBJ2-3
TGTGCCAGCAGTTACCTCGGCACTCGGGCGGGAGCTCCAGATACGCAGTATTTT | CASSYLGTRAGAPDTQYF | TRBD2 | TRBV6-6 | many | TRBJ2-3
TGTGCCAGTAGTACGAGAGTGAGGGGAAACACCATATATTTT | CASSTRVRGNTIYF | NA | TRBV19 | many | TRBJ1-3
TGCGCCAGCAGAGGACAGGGAAACTCCTACAATGAGCAGTTCTTC | CASRGQGNSYNEQFF | TRBD1 | TRBV5-1 | many | TRBJ2-1
TGTGCCAGCAGCCTCCCGTCCCGGGCGGAGCAGTTCTTC | CASSLPSRAEQFF | NA | TRBV11-2 | NA | TRBJ2-1
TGTGCCAGCAGGGATGACAGGGGGATCTATGGCTACACCTTC | CASRDDRGIYGYTF | TRBD1 | TRBV2 | many | TRBJ1-2
TGTGCCTGGAGTGTGGGACAGGGGGACACTGAAGCTTTCTTT | CAWSVGQGDTEAFF | TRBD1 | TRBV2 | NA | TRBJ1-1
TGTGCCATCAGTGCGGGGGGGGCCGCACAAGAGACCCAGTACTTC | CAISAGGAAQETQYF | TRBD2 | TRBV10-3 | NA | TRBJ2-5
TGCGCCAGCAGCTTGGAGGGCAGGGGCGACACAGATACGCAGTATTTT | CASSLEGRGDTDTQYF | NA | TRBV5-1 | many | TRBJ2-3
TGCGCCAGCAGCCAAAGACAGGAATCGGGCACTGAAGCTTTCTTT | CASSQRQESGTEAFF | NA | TRBV4-1 | NA | TRBJ1-1
TGTGCCCCTCCTCGCCCGGGAAGTTCACCCCTCCACTTT | CAPPRPGSSPLHF | NA | TRBV15 | NA | TRBJ1-6
TGCAGTGCTAGAGGCCCAGGGGGTCCACACGAGCAGTACTTC | CSARGPGGPHEQYF | TRBD1 | TRBV20-1 | many | TRBJ2-7